The rows below give T cell receptor beta chains drawn from one sample of a study of human T cells and chemical hapten exposure. One entry per CDR3 protein results from TCRdb running MiXCR on the RACE reads. Here the sample spans some 70,000 distinct CDR3 sequences, 9.5% to 13% being singletons. Sequences were derived from whole blood, sampled in connection with sensitization to the hapten diphenylcyclopropenone (DPC). These receptors were collected from a woman in her 50s with alopecia areata. Some clones in this sample may be carry-over from other donors' samples. The conserved cysteine and the conserved F or W are not part of the CDR3 here. Each record gives: V gene, D gene, CDR3 length, CDR3 protein. D genes are given only for firm matches.

V: TRBV19
D: TRBD2
length: 13
CDR3: ASSIRAGSKDTQY

V: TRBV30
D: .
length: 13
CDR3: AWSVVQGGYNEQF

V: TRBV4-1
D: .
length: 11
CDR3: ASSQVQNNEQF

V: TRBV28
D: .
length: 12
CDR3: ASSPHSSGNTIY

V: TRBV24-1
D: .
length: 14
CDR3: ATSDLGRTGQETQY

V: TRBV16
D: .
length: 11
CDR3: ASSQSQGTEAF

V: TRBV7-2
D: TRBD1
length: 14
CDR3: ASSARKTGLNTEAF

V: TRBV5-1
D: .
length: 13
CDR3: ASSTDFPFTDTQY

V: TRBV20-1
D: .
length: 11
CDR3: SVYGGAYNEQF

V: TRBV12-5
D: TRBD1
length: 10
CDR3: ASGQGVDEQF

V: TRBV29-1
D: .
length: 12
CDR3: SVDLGQSTDTQY

V: TRBV12-3/TRBV12-4
D: .
length: 14
CDR3: ASSFLGGSGANVLT

V: TRBV20-1
D: TRBD1
length: 11
CDR3: SAVEGANTEAF

V: TRBV5-8
D: .
length: 13
CDR3: ASRLGGVSYNEQF

V: TRBV10-3
D: .
length: 10
CDR3: AISVDNSPLH

V: TRBV28
D: TRBD1
length: 11
CDR3: ASSSGKTGGAF

V: TRBV19
D: .
length: 15
CDR3: ASSIEGASYSNQPQH

V: TRBV10-2
D: .
length: 11
CDR3: ASSVKILYEQY

V: TRBV3-1
D: .
length: 10
CDR3: ASSRGGVEAF

V: TRBV7-9
D: .
length: 13
CDR3: ASSLRGQLNTEAF

V: TRBV20-1
D: TRBD2
length: 14
CDR3: SARDEGTSGAYEQY

V: TRBV5-5
D: .
length: 13
CDR3: ASSLVAGVGTEAF

V: TRBV20-1
D: .
length: 11
CDR3: SANPEGNWGYT

V: TRBV11-2
D: .
length: 13
CDR3: ASRATLLSTDTQY

V: TRBV7-9
D: .
length: 11
CDR3: ASTGREVSPLH

V: TRBV29-1
D: .
length: 11
CDR3: SVVGQGGEPQH

V: TRBV5-1
D: .
length: 13
CDR3: ASSLAGQGYSPLH

V: TRBV29-1
D: TRBD2
length: 12
CDR3: SVVGAGGGETQY

V: TRBV9
D: .
length: 13
CDR3: ASSVVGVGTGELF

V: TRBV19
D: TRBD1
length: 14
CDR3: ASKGDRGPGANVLT

V: TRBV7-8
D: TRBD2
length: 14
CDR3: ASSLAPPTSVNEQF

V: TRBV7-2
D: .
length: 12
CDR3: ASSLSSWVYEQY

V: TRBV2
D: TRBD2
length: 11
CDR3: ASSWTSPYEQY

V: TRBV5-6
D: .
length: 12
CDR3: ASSLGTGTGELF

V: TRBV20-1
D: .
length: 11
CDR3: SASSGPTWELF

V: TRBV13
D: TRBD1
length: 17
CDR3: ASSRPGQGAFSSYNEQF